This TCR beta chain is from a study of cytomegalovirus exposure and HLA in healthy donors. Findings of the study overall: In a later analysis, at a false discovery rate of 0.05, under 20,000 TCR beta sequences were associated with HLA alleles. Later, TCR association rates were found to vary by HLA locus, highest for DRB1 and lowest for HLA-C. Reportedly, TCR beta sequences accurately predicted HLA-A and HLA-B alleles in most subjects.

Nominally healthy donors provided the samples, though records likely missed some immune exposures. The PCR was carried out with 60 Vbeta primers and 13 Jbeta primers. Some clones are missing from TCRdb's copy, which holds only in-frame ones; the method was immunoSEQ multiplex PCR. Here the sample spans 100,000 to 150,000 clones, 75% to 85% being singletons. A remark on this clone: The antigen is not known.

Germline V gene sequence: CDR1 MNHEY, CDR2 SMNVEV (reference sequence). The CDR3 runs 16 residues. The trim removed 5 bases at V and 9 bases at J, leaving 13 bases unmatched. The clonotype was recovered from a man in his forties in good health and CMV-seronegative. Material: PBMCs. The chain joins TRBV27 to TRBJ2-1; 10 nucleotides agree with TRBD2. CDR3: CASSPSRTSGLGEQFF. The DNA for the CDR3 is TGTGCCAGCAGTCCCTCGCGGACTAGCGGATTGGGTGAGCAGTTCTTC.